The present T cell receptor beta chain was sequenced within a study of cytomegalovirus exposure and HLA in healthy donors. Study background: Within an early data release were tens of millions of unique TCRs drawn from HLA-typed donors.

PCR was performed using 60 Vbeta and 13 Jbeta primers. TCRdb keeps only in-frame clones here, not all; method: immunoSEQ multiplex PCR. The sample has 120,000 to 150,000 clones, around 80% seen once. Study conclusions and caveats: Three chains tied to CMV proved CMV antigen-specific in vitro. Donor immune exposure was known only as CMV serostatus.

Concerning this clone itself: Its cognate antigen is unknown.

This CDR3 is 14 amino acids long. The V segment lost 3 bases and the J segment 6 bases; nucleotides outside the gene matches: 6. CDR1 is SNHLY and CDR2 is FYNNEI in the germline V gene. V gene TRBV2 combines with J gene TRBJ2-7; 9 bases match TRBD2. This sequence originates from a man younger than 35 in good health and CMV-seropositive. Sequencing was performed on PBMCs. CDR3 coding DNA: TGTGCCAGCAGTGAGGCGGGAGGGAAGGGCGAGCAGTACTTC. Its protein is CASSEAGGKGEQYF.